The rows below give T cell receptor beta chains drawn from one sample of a study of identical twins. Using its own MiXCR run on the 5' RACE reads, TCRdb lists one record per CDR3 protein. Of 200,000 to 300,000 distinct CDR3 sequences listed, about 7.5% were seen once; the top ten hold more than 5%. These data were likewise used in another study, on yellow fever vaccine responses in identical twins.

Sequencing was performed on CD8+ T cells sorted from blood. These receptors originate from a woman between 18 and 30 years old in good health. Both conserved end residues are part of each CDR3. Each record gives: V gene, CDR3 length, J gene, CDR3 protein.

>TRBV29-1|14|TRBJ2-1
CSGEGGTGENEQFF
>TRBV24-1|15|TRBJ2-7
CATSDLIGGSYEQYF
>TRBV11-3|21|TRBJ2-2
CASSSPPRNSGRPRNTGELFF
>TRBV12-3/TRBV12-4|13|TRBJ1-1
CASGQKTYTEAFF
>TRBV4-2|16|TRBJ2-1
CASSFGSGAPHNEQFF
>TRBV9|15|TRBJ2-5
CASSVRWGNQETQYF
>TRBV12-3/TRBV12-4|15|TRBJ1-5
CASSLNLGGNQPQHF
>TRBV6-2/TRBV6-3|14|TRBJ2-2
CASSYSDGPGELFF
>TRBV20-1|16|TRBJ2-3
CSANPREEASTDTQYF
>TRBV29-1|15|TRBJ2-1
CSVEVPSGGYNEQFF
>TRBV12-3/TRBV12-4|15|TRBJ2-1
CASSLLLGAFREQFF
>TRBV9|13|TRBJ2-3
CASSAPNTDTQYF
>TRBV4-1|13|TRBJ2-1
CASSQGQTYEQFF
>TRBV28|13|TRBJ2-2
CASSFWGAGELFF
>TRBV7-9|14|TRBJ2-1
CASSGGGRQHEQFF
>TRBV28|14|TRBJ2-2
CASSIGQDTGELFF
>TRBV29-1|15|TRBJ2-5
CSVDKGPRYQETQYF
>TRBV12-3/TRBV12-4|12|TRBJ2-7
CASSFGPYEQYF
>TRBV12-3/TRBV12-4|12|TRBJ2-2
CASSLPSGELFF
>TRBV6-1|18|TRBJ2-2
CASSEFMPGHIKAGELFF
>TRBV12-5|14|TRBJ2-5
CASGLGGGQETQYF
>TRBV3-1|18|TRBJ2-3
CASSQDSPGILPGDTQYF
>TRBV27|14|TRBJ2-7
CASRVAGGRYEQYF